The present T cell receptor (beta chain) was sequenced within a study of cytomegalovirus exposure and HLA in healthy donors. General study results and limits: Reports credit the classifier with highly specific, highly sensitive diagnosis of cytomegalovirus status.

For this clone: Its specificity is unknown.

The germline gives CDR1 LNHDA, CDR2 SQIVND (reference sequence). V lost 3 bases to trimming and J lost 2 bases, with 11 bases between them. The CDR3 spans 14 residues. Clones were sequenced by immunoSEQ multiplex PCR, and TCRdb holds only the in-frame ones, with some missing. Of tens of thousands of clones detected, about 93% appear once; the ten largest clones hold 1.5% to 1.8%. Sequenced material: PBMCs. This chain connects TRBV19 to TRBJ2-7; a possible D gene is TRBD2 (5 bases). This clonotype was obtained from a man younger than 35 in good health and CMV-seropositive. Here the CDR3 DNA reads TGTGCCAGTAGTATCGCTCCGGGGACCTACGAGCAGTACTTC. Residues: CASSIAPGTYEQYF. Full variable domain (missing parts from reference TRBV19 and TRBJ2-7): DGGITQSPKYLFRKEGQNVTLSCEQNLNHDAMYWYRQDPGQGLRLIYYSQIVNDFQKGDIAEGYSVSREKKESFPLTVTSAQKNPTAFYLCASSIAPGTYEQYFGPGTRLTVT.